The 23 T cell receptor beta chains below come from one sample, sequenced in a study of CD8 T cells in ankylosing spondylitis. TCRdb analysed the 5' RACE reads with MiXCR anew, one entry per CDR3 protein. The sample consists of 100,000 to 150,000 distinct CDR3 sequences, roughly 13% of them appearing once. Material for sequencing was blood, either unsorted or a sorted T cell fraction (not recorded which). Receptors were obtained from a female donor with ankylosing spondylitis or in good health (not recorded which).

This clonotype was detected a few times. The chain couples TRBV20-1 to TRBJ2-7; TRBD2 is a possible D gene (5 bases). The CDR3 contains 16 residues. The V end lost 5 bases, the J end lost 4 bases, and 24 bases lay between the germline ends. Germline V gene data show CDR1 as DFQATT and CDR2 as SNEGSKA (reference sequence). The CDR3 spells CSAEDGEKRPNYEQYF. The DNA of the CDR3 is TGCAGTGCTGAGGACGGGGAGAAAAGACCAAATTACGAGCAGTACTTC.

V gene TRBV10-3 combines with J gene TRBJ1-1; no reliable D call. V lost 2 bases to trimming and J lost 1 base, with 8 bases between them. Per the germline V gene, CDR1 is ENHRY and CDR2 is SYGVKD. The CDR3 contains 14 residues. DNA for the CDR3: TGTGCCATCAGTGAGGTGACGGCGAACACTGAAGCTTTCTTT. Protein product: CAISEVTANTEAFF.

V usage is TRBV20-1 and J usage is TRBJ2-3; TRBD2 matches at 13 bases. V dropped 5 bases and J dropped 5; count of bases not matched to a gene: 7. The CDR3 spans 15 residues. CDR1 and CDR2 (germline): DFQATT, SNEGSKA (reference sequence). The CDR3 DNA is TGCAGTGCTCAGGGACTAGCGGGAATTGGAGATACGCAGTATTTT. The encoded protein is CSAQGLAGIGDTQYF.

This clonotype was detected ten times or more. CDR3 region: CASSTQGNSNQPQHF. Here the CDR3 DNA reads TGTGCCAGCAGTACCCAGGGAAATAGCAATCAGCCCCAGCATTTT. This chain uses TRBV6-1 with TRBJ1-5; weak D call: TRBD1 (5 bases). This CDR3 has 15 amino acids. The V gene's germline CDR1 is MNHNS and CDR2 SASEGT. Trimming cost V 5 bases and J 0 bases, with 11 bases left between them.

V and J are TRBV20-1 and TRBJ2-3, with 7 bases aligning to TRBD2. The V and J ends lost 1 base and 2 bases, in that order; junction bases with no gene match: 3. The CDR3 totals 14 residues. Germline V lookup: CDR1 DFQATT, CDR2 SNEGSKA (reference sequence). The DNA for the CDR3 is TGCAGTGCTAGAGGGCTAGCGGTCACAGATACGCAGTATTTT. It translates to CSARGLAVTDTQYF.

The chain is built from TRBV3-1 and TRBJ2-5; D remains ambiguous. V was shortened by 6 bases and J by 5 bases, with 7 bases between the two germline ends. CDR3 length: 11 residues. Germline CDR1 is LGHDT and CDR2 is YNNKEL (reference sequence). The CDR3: CASRVRETQYF. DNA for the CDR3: TGTGCCAGCAGGGTAAGGGAGACCCAGTACTTC.

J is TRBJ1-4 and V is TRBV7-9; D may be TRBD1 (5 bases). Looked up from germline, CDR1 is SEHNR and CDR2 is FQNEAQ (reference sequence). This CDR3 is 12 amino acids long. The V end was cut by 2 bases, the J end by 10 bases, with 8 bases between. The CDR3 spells CASSLSTGKLFF. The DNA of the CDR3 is TGTGCCAGCAGCTTATCAACAGGAAAACTGTTTTTT.

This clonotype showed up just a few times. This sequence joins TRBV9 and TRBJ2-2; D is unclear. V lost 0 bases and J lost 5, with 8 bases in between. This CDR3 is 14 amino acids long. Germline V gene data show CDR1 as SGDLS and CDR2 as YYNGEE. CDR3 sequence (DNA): TGTGCCAGCAGCGTAGGAGGCTCTACCGGGGAGCTGTTTTTT. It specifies CASSVGGSTGELFF.

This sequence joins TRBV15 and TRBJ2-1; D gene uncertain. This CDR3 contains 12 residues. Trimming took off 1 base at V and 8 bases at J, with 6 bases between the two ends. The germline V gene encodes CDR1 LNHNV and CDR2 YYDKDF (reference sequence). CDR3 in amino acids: CATSRVLYEQFF. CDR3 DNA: TGTGCCACCAGCAGAGTACTGTATGAGCAGTTCTTC.

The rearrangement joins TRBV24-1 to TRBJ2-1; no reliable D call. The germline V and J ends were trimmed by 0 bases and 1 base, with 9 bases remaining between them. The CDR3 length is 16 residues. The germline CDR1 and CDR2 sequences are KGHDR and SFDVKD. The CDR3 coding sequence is TGTGCCACCAGTGATTTGCGAGACGGGTCCTACAATGAGCAGTTCTTC. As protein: CATSDLRDGSYNEQFF.

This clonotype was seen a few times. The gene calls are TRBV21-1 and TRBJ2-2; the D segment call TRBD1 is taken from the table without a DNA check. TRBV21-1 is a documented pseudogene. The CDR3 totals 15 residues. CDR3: CASSKTEGNTGELFF. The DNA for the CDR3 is TGTGCCAGCAGCAAAACAGAGGGAAACACCGGGGAGCTGTTTTTT.

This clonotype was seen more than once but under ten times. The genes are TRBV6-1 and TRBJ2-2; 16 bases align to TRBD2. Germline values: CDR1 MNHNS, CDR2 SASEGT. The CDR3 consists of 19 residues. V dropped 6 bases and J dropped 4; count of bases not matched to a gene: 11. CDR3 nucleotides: TGTGCCAGCAGACTCCAAGGGACTAGCGGGGGGGCACGCACCGGGGAGCTGTTTTTT. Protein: CASRLQGTSGGARTGELFF.

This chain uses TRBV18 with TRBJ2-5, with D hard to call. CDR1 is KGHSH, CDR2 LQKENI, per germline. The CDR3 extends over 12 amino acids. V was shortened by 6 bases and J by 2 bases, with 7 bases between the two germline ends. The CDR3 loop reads CASSLEQETQYF. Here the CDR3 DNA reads TGTGCCAGCTCCCTGGAACAAGAGACCCAGTACTTC.

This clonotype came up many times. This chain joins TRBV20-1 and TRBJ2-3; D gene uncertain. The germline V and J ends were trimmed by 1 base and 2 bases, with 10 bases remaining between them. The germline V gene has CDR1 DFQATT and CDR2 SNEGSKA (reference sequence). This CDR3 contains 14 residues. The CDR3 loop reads CSARVGPATDTQYF. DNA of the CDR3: TGCAGTGCTAGAGTAGGACCTGCCACAGATACGCAGTATTTT.

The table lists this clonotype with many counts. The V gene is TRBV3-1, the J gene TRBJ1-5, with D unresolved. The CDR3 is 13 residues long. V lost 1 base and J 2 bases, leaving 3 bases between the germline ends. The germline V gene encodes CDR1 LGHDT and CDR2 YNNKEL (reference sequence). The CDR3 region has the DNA TGTGCCAGCAGCCAAGGGGGCAATCAGCCCCAGCATTTT. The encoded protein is CASSQGGNQPQHF.

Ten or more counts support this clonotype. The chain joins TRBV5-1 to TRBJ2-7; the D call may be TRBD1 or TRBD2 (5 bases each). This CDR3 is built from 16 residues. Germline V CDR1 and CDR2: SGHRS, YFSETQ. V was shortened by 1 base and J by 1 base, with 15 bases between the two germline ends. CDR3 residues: CASSLNAGTMSYEQYF. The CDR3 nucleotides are TGCGCCAGCAGCTTGAATGCCGGGACGATGTCCTACGAGCAGTACTTC.

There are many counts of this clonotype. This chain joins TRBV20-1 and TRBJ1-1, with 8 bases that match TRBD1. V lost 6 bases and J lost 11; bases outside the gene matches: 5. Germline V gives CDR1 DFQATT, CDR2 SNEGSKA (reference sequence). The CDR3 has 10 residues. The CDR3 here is CSALGQVAFF. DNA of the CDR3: TGCAGTGCCTTGGGACAGGTGGCTTTCTTT.

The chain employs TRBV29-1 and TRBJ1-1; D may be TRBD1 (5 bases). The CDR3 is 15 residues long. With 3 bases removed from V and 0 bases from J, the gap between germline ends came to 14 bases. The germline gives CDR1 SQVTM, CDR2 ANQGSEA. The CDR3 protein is CSVEGGVILNTEAFF. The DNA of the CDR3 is TGCAGCGTTGAGGGGGGAGTCATCCTGAACACTGAAGCTTTCTTT.

The CDR3 is CASSFEQGARETQYF. In nucleotides, the CDR3 is TGCGCCAGCAGCTTTGAACAGGGGGCTAGAGAGACCCAGTACTTC. V gene TRBV5-1 combines with J gene TRBJ2-5; 9 nucleotides align to TRBD1. Germline V gene lookup returns CDR1 SGHRS and CDR2 YFSETQ. J was trimmed by 4 bases and V by 2 bases; bases with no gene match: 6. CDR3 length: 15 amino acids.

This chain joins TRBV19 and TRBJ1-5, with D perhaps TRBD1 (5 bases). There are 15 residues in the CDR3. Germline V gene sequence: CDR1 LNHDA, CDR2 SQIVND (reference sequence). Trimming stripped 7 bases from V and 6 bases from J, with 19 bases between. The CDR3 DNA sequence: TGTGCCAGTACCCCGGGAGGGGCTGGGAGTCAGCCCCAGCATTTT. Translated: CASTPGGAGSQPQHF.

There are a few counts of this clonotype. The CDR3 reads CASTETAFSGNTIYF. The DNA of the CDR3 is TGTGCCAGTACTGAGACAGCTTTCTCTGGAAACACCATATATTTT. J is TRBJ1-3 and V is TRBV19, with D perhaps matching TRBD1 (5 bases). Germline V gene data show CDR1 as LNHDA and CDR2 as SQIVND (reference sequence). This CDR3 region has 15 residues. Trimming removed 7 bases at V and 0 bases at J, with 13 bases between.

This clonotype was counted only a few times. CDR3: CASSQGHPSYNEQFF. Here the CDR3 DNA reads TGTGCCAGCAGCCAAGGACATCCCTCCTACAATGAGCAGTTCTTC. The rearrangement joins TRBV12-3 or TRBV12-4 to TRBJ2-1; D is perhaps TRBD1 (5 bases). Trimming cost V 6 bases and J 0 bases, with 12 bases left between them. This CDR3 is built from 15 residues.

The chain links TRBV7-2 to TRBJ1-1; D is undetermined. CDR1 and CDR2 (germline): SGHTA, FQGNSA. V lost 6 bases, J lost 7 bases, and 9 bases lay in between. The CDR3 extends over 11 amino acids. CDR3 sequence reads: CASSLYSEAFF. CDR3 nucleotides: TGTGCCAGCAGTCTTTACAGTGAAGCTTTCTTT.